This paragraph reports one TCR beta chain. The antigen remains undetermined. With constant-segment primers, 5'RACE yielded cDNA libraries of TCR alpha and TCR beta that carried sample barcodes and UMIs. TCRdb analysed the 5' RACE reads with MiXCR anew, one entry per CDR3 protein. The table includes over 400,000 distinct CDR3 sequences, around a quarter detected once. These data belong to a study of T-cell memory formation after mild COVID-19. The study, taken as a whole, reports: A second wave expanding day 15 to 37 was CD4+-biased; contracting clones were balanced. A subset of responding clones appeared in pre-infection memory, suggesting cross-reactive memory joined.

CDR3 size: 14 residues. V dropped 8 bases and J dropped 1 base, with 15 bases sitting between them. Germline lookup yields CDR1 SGHRS and CDR2 YFSETQ. The sequenced sample was PBMCs or a T cell subset sorted from them (not recorded which). J is TRBJ2-5 and V is TRBV5-1, with D unresolved. The TCR sequence derives from an adult woman who had mild COVID-19 (a few samples of this study predate the infection). Cell type and time point are not known. The CDR3 reads CASSPLAAQETQYF. The CDR3 bases are TGCGCCAGTTCACCCTTGGCGGCCCAAGAGACCCAGTACTTC.